These 30 T cell receptor beta chains came from one sample sequenced in a study of tumor and adjacent non-tumor tissue in lung cancer. The template was RNA from unsorted bulk tissue. Three rounds of nested PCR, following a modified ARM-PCR protocol, produced the TCRbeta library. MiXCR was run by TCRdb on the multiplex PCR reads, yielding one entry per CDR3 protein. The table records about 110,000 distinct CDR3 sequences, more than 70% of them present only once. Sample: lung tumor tissue. Every receptor here comes from an older woman with non-small cell lung cancer.

Comments on this clonotype: A much larger clone is a single base away; this may be a read error. For the CDR3, the DNA is TGTGCCATCAGTGATACACAGGGGGTGAACACTGAAGCTCTCTTT. It encodes CAISDTQGVNTEALF. The rearrangement joins TRBV10-3 to TRBJ1-1, with 8 bases matching TRBD1. Per germline, CDR1 ENHRY and CDR2 SYGVKD. The CDR3 is made up of 15 amino acids.

The chain has TRBV7-8 and TRBJ2-5; D perhaps matches TRBD2 (6 bases). The germline gives CDR1 SGHVS, CDR2 FQNEAQ. Trimming took 5 bases from V and 3 from J, leaving 13 bases between them. This CDR3 has 14 residues. For the CDR3, the DNA is TGTGCCAGCAGCACCTTGGGGACTGAAGAGACCCAGTACTTC. This codes for CASSTLGTEETQYF.

This clonotype was observed a handful of times. A read error may produce the germline difference seen at one junction end. The chain uses TRBV28 and TRBJ2-2, with 10 bases fitting TRBD1. The CDR3 is 15 residues long. Per the germline V gene, CDR1 is MDHEN and CDR2 is SYDVKM. The CDR3 here is CTSSLGQGRAGELFF. In DNA form, the CDR3 reads TGTACCAGCAGTTTGGGACAGGGGAGGGCCGGGGAGCTGTTTTTT.

For this clonotype: Compared with germline, one end of the junction differs, possibly owing to a read error. The chain joins TRBV6-9 to TRBJ1-5; D gene ambiguous. The CDR3 is 19 residues long. CDR1 is MNHGY and CDR2 is SVAAGI in the germline V gene. DNA for the CDR3: TGTGGCAGCAGTTCTTTGTTTGGAATCGGGGTAGGTAGCAATCAGCCCCAGCATTTT. Translation gives CGSSSLFGIGVGSNQPQHF.

Comments on this clonotype: Because the CDR3 is missing its conserved closing phenylalanine or tryptophan, this is likely a read error. V usage is TRBV6-6 and J usage is TRBJ2-7; TRBD1 matches 8 bases. The trim removed 7 bases at V and 2 bases at J, leaving 10 bases unmatched. Germline CDR1 is MNHNY and CDR2 is SVGAGI (reference sequence). The CDR3 consists of 15 residues. CDR3 in DNA: TGTGCCAGCATCAACTCCAGGACAGGGACCTACGAGCAGTACCAC. Translating it yields CASINSRTGTYEQYH.

Comment on this clonotype: One end of the junction is discordant with germline, which a read error may explain. This rearrangement joins TRBV5-4 to TRBJ1-3, with unresolved D. The CDR3 consists of 17 residues. The germline V gene has CDR1 SGHNT and CDR2 YYREEE (reference sequence). CDR3 sequence reads: CASSLGTTVLSGNTIYF. The CDR3, as DNA: TGTGCCAGCAGCTTGGGGACGACTGTCCTCTCTGGAAACACAATATATTTT. The whole variable domain, remainder taken from reference TRBV5-4 and TRBJ1-3, is ETGVTQSPTHLIKTRGQQVTLRCSSQSGHNTVSWYQQALGQGPQFIFQYYREEENGRGNFPPRFSGLQFPNYSSELNVNALELDDSALYLCASSLGTTVLSGNTIYFGEGSWLTVV.

Turning to this clonotype: This sequence may be a read error, since a much larger clone differs from it by one base. The genes are TRBV6-2 or TRBV6-3 and TRBJ1-2; D gene ambiguous. V was clipped by 6 bases and J by 5 bases, with 10 bases between them. The CDR3 length is 12 residues. Germline CDR1 and CDR2: MNHEY and SVGEGT. The DNA of the CDR3 is TGTGCCAGCAGGGGTCAGAGATATGGCTACACCTTC. It translates to CASRGQRYGYTF.

As concerns this clonotype: Compared with germline, one end of the junction differs, possibly owing to a read error. The chain is built from TRBV11-2 and TRBJ2-2; TRBD2 might be the D (5 bases). Germline V gene sequence: CDR1 SGHAT, CDR2 FQNNGV. The CDR3 spans 13 residues. For the CDR3, the DNA is TGTGCCAGCGGCTTTTTCCAGACCGGGGAGATGTTTTTT. It encodes CASGFFQTGEMFF. Combining the CDR3 with reference TRBV11-2 and TRBJ2-2 gives the whole variable domain EAGVAQSPRYKIIEKRQSVAFWCNPISGHATLYWYQQILGQGPKLLIQFQNNGVVDDSQLPKDRFSAERLKGVDSTLKIQPAKLEDSAVYLCASGFFQTGEMFFGEGSRLTVL.

Concerning this clonotype itself: Relative to the germline gene, one junction end is altered; a read error may explain this. J is TRBJ1-1 and V is TRBV11-2, with D unresolved. The CDR3 loop spans 14 amino acids. Germline V gene lookup returns CDR1 SGHAT and CDR2 FQNNGV. This chain's CDR3 is CASSLVGHNTEVFF. DNA for the CDR3: TGTGCCAGCAGCTTAGTCGGCCATAACACTGAAGTTTTCTTT. The full variable domain, its missing parts supplied by reference TRBV11-2 and TRBJ1-1, is EAGVAQSPRYKIIEKRQSVAFWCNPISGHATLYWYQQILGQGPKLLIQFQNNGVVDDSQLPKDRFSAERLKGVDSTLKIQPAKLEDSAVYLCASSLVGHNTEVFFGQGTRLTVV.

In its sample, this clonotype was seen many times. The V and J genes are TRBV6-1 and TRBJ1-2; no firm D call. The germline V and J ends were trimmed by 3 bases and 7 bases, with 12 bases remaining between them. The germline V gene encodes CDR1 MNHNS and CDR2 SASEGT. The CDR3 consists of 13 residues. The CDR3, as DNA: TGTGCCAGCAGTGACTTAAGGGATTTTGGCTACACCTTC. Translation gives CASSDLRDFGYTF.

The chain combines TRBV6-1 with TRBJ1-6; D call uncertain. Germline-derived CDR1 and CDR2 are MNHNS and SASEGT. The V end lost 2 bases, the J end lost 14 bases, and 13 bases lay between the germline ends. The CDR3 spans 13 residues. CDR3 bases: TGTGCCAGCAGTGAAACTGTAAAACAGTCCCTCCACTTT. It is translated as CASSETVKQSLHF.

As concerns this clonotype: At one of its ends the junction is not consistent with the germline gene, which may arise from a read error. The chain employs TRBV4-2 and TRBJ1-1, with TRBD1 identical over 9 bases. The CDR3 sequence is 16 residues long. The germline V gene has CDR1 LGHNA and CDR2 YNFKEQ. The CDR3 is CASSQEGGTGHTEAFF. The CDR3 DNA reads as TGTGCCAGTAGCCAAGAAGGCGGGACAGGGCACACTGAAGCTTTCTTT.

The J gene is TRBJ2-7, the V gene TRBV11-2; D is unresolved. The CDR3 length is 15 residues. The V and J ends lost 1 base and 3 bases respectively, with 13 bases between them. Germline values: CDR1 SGHAT, CDR2 FQNNGV. Written as DNA, the CDR3 is TGTGCCAGCAGCTTAGCGCAGCTATGGGGCTACGAGCAGTACTTC. Amino acids: CASSLAQLWGYEQYF.

The chain has TRBV12-3 or TRBV12-4 and TRBJ2-2, with TRBD2 matching over 9 bases. The CDR3 contains 15 residues. V shed 5 bases, J shed 5 bases, and the junction held 6 bases outside the gene matches. CDR3 sequence reads: CASSVIAGGTGELFF. CDR3 DNA: TGTGCCAGCAGTGTAATTGCGGGAGGGACCGGGGAGCTGTTTTTT.

To note about this clonotype: The DNA is omitted, as the CDR3 cannot be located on it reliably, and the CDR3 follows TCRdb's listing. The V and J genes are TRBV20-1 and TRBJ1-5; TRBD1, the table's D call, was not compared with the DNA. Looked up from germline, CDR1 is DFQATT and CDR2 is SNEGSKA (reference sequence). The CDR3 spans 15 residues, counting both ends. The CDR3 spells CSAIRVGTGSQTLHF.

This sequence joins TRBV5-4 and TRBJ2-7; 7 nucleotides agree with TRBD1. The germline V gene encodes CDR1 SGHNT and CDR2 YYREEE (reference sequence). There are 15 residues in the CDR3. Germline trimming cut 4 bases from V and 4 bases from J; bases unmatched to any gene: 11. The CDR3 protein is CASSSHRQGRYEQYF. DNA of the CDR3: TGTGCCAGCAGCAGTCACAGACAGGGTCGATACGAGCAGTACTTC.

The sample holds many counts of this clonotype. V is TRBV7-2 and J is TRBJ2-5; 10 bases agree with TRBD1. The CDR3 consists of 17 residues. Germline CDR1 is SGHTA and CDR2 is FQGNSA. Trimming at V came to 1 base and at J to 2 bases, leaving 7 bases not matched to a gene. The CDR3: CASSLGWPGQGQETQYF. The CDR3 region has the DNA TGTGCCAGCAGCTTAGGATGGCCGGGACAGGGGCAAGAGACCCAGTACTTC.

As to this clonotype: Its ends do not fully match the called genes, so a read error is possible. The chain combines TRBV11-3 with TRBJ2-3, with D unclear. The CDR3 totals 13 residues. Germline values: CDR1 SGHNT, CDR2 YENEEA. The CDR3: CASRKGQGDTQYF. CDR3 in DNA: TGTGCCAGCAGGAAGGGCCAAGGTGATACGCAATATTTT.

The J gene is TRBJ2-7, the V gene TRBV7-2, with D perhaps TRBD2 (6 bases). The V and J ends lost 1 base and 2 bases respectively, with 9 bases between them. The CDR3 loop spans 14 amino acids. Germline V CDR1 and CDR2: SGHTA, FQGNSA. The CDR3 is CASSLERVPYEQYF. As DNA, the CDR3 is TGTGCCAGCAGCTTAGAGCGGGTTCCCTACGAGCAGTACTTC. The entire variable domain, with the rest obtained from reference TRBV7-2 and TRBJ2-7, is as follows: GAGVSQSPSNKVTEKGKDVELRCDPISGHTALYWYRQSLGQGLEFLIYFQGNSAPDKSGLPSDRFSAERTGGSVSTLTIQRTQQEDSAVYLCASSLERVPYEQYFGPGTRLTVT.

This clonotype occurred a few times. The CDR3 loop reads CVSSQEGAQETQYF. In DNA, the CDR3 is TGTGTCAGTAGCCAAGAAGGGGCCCAAGAGACCCAGTACTTC. The chain uses TRBV4-2 and TRBJ2-5; TRBD1 might be the D (5 bases). Germline lookup yields CDR1 LGHNA and CDR2 YNFKEQ. There are 14 residues in the CDR3.

This clonotype was seen many times. The chain is built from TRBV6-6 and TRBJ2-3, with D possibly being TRBD2 (6 bases). The CDR3 has 15 amino acids. V was cut by 7 bases and J by 0 bases, with 14 bases left in between. Germline V gene lookup returns CDR1 MNHNY and CDR2 SVGAGI (reference sequence). CDR3 bases: TGTGCCAGCATCAGCGGGCCAATAAGCACAGATACGCAGTATTTT. It specifies CASISGPISTDTQYF.

Worth noting for this clonotype: Compared with germline, one end of the junction differs, possibly owing to a read error. This chain joins TRBV5-4 and TRBJ2-5; 7 positions agree with TRBD1. The CDR3 totals 15 residues. Per the germline V gene, CDR1 is SGHNT and CDR2 is YYREEE (reference sequence). The CDR3 coding sequence is TGTGCCAGCAGCGCAGGACAGGATGCGATGGAGACCCGGTACTTC. Its protein is CASSAGQDAMETRYF. Combining the CDR3 with reference TRBV5-4 and TRBJ2-5 gives the whole variable domain ETGVTQSPTHLIKTRGQQVTLRCSSQSGHNTVSWYQQALGQGPQFIFQYYREEENGRGNFPPRFSGLQFPNYSSELNVNALELDDSALYLCASSAGQDAMETRYFGPGTRLLVL.

J is TRBJ2-1 and V is TRBV10-3, with D unclear. The CDR3 length is 18 residues. From germline, CDR1 is ENHRY and CDR2 SYGVKD. The V and J ends lost 0 bases and 5 bases respectively, with 20 bases between them. The DNA of the CDR3 is TGTGCCATCAGTGAGTCAGGACGGGTGTGGAGAGAGGACAATGAGCAGTTCTTC. Its translation is CAISESGRVWREDNEQFF.

A note on this clonotype: At one of its ends the junction is not consistent with the germline gene, which may arise from a read error. The V and J genes are TRBV11-3 and TRBJ2-3; D assignment may be TRBD1 or TRBD2 (5 bases each). CDR3 length: 18 amino acids. Germline lookup yields CDR1 SGHNT and CDR2 YENEEA. CDR3 coding DNA: TGTGCCAGCAGCCAGTGGGACCCATCAATTACAACAAGAGATACGGAGTATTTT. It is translated as CASSQWDPSITTRDTEYF.

The chain joins TRBV7-9 to TRBJ1-1; 7 bases match TRBD1. Germline CDR1 SEHNR, CDR2 FQNEAQ (reference sequence). The V segment lost 8 bases and the J segment 1 base; nucleotides outside the gene matches: 7. The CDR3 covers 14 residues. CDR3 region: CASYRGFANTEAFF. Here the CDR3 DNA reads TGTGCCAGCTACAGGGGTTTTGCGAACACTGAAGCTTTCTTT.

This clonotype showed up just a few times. The V call is TRBV6-4, the J call TRBJ2-3; no reliable D call. Germline-derived CDR1 and CDR2 are MRHNA and SNTAGT. V was cut by 2 bases and J by 0 bases, with 3 bases left in between. The CDR3 runs 13 residues. The CDR3 loop reads CASSDGSTDTQYF. The CDR3 DNA reads as TGTGCCAGCAGTGACGGGAGCACAGATACGCAGTATTTT.

This clonotype has a count of ten or more. This sequence joins TRBV11-2 and TRBJ2-3; 14 positions agree with TRBD2. Trimming cost V 4 bases and J 2 bases; bases outside gene matches: 5. Germline-derived CDR1 and CDR2 are SGHAT and FQNNGV. CDR3 length: 17 residues. The CDR3 is CASSYGLAGGNTDTQYF. The CDR3 region has the DNA TGTGCCAGCAGCTACGGACTAGCGGGGGGTAACACAGATACGCAGTATTTT.

This clonotype came up a few times. This may arise from a read error, as a much more abundant clone is one base away. The chain carries TRBV28 and TRBJ2-7; unclear D gene. The CDR3 runs 14 residues. V gave up 1 base and J gave up 1 base, with 8 bases separating them. The germline V gene has CDR1 MDHEN and CDR2 SYDVKM. CDR3 coding DNA: TGTGCCAGCAGTTTATTCAGGAGTTCCTACGAGCAGTACTTC. Encoded protein: CASSLFRSSYEQYF.

This rearrangement joins TRBV11-3 to TRBJ2-1; D is perhaps TRBD2 (6 bases). V was trimmed by 4 bases and J by 7 bases, leaving 17 bases between them. Germline CDR1 is SGHNT and CDR2 is YENEEA. The CDR3 length is 15 residues. This CDR3 is CASSYLVGRKNEQFF. CDR3 DNA sequence: TGTGCCAGCAGCTACCTTGTGGGGAGGAAAAATGAGCAGTTCTTC.

This clonotype turned up a few times. The chain has TRBV28 and TRBJ1-4; 12 nucleotides agree with TRBD1. This CDR3 spans 16 amino acids. Germline CDR1 reads MDHEN; CDR2 reads SYDVKM. The CDR3 DNA follows: TGTGTCAACATTGTTCGATCCGGGACAGGGGGCGAAAAACTGTTTTTT. Amino acids: CVNIVRSGTGGEKLFF.